This T cell receptor (beta chain) was sequenced in a study of control samples from healthy donors and cancer patients. CDR3 length equals 14 residues. V lost 5 bases, J lost 3 bases, and 4 bases stayed unmatched. Germline CDR1 is MNHEY and CDR2 is SVGEGT. This clone was recorded once. Some clones are missing from TCRdb's copy, which holds only in-frame ones; the method was immunoSEQ multiplex PCR. The top ten hold 4.5% to 5.5% of the sample, which has about 81,000 clones, just under 95% seen once. The sequenced sample consisted of blood. The chain employs TRBV6-2 or TRBV6-3 and TRBJ1-5; TRBD1 matches at 7 bases. The sequence was collected from a woman younger than 35 in good health. The CDR3, as DNA: TGTGCCAGCAGTCTGACAGGGTTCAATCAGCCCCAGCATTTT. It is translated as CASSLTGFNQPQHF.